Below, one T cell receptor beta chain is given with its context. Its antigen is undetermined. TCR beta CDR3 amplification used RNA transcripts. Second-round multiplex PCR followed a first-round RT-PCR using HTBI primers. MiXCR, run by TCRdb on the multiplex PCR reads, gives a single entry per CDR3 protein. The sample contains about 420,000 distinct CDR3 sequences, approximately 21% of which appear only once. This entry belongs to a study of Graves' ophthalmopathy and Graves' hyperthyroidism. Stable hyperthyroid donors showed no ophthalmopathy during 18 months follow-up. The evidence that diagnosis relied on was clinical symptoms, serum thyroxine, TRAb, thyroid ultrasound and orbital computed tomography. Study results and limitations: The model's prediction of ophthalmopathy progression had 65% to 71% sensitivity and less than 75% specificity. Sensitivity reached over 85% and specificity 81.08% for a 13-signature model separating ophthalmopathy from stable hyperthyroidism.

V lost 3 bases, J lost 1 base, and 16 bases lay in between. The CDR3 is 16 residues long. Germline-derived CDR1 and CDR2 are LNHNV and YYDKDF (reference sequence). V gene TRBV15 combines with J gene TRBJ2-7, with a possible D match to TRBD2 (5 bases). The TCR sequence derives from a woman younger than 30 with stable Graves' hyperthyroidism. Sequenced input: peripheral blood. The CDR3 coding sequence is TGTGCCACCAGCAGTGACTTGAGGGAACGGTCCTACGAGCAGTACTTC. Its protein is CATSSDLRERSYEQYF. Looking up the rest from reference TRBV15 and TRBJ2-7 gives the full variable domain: DAMVIQNPRYQVTQFGKPVTLSCSQTLNHNVMYWYQQKSSQAPKLLFHYYDKDFNNEADTPDNFQSRRPNTSFCFLDIRSPGLGDTAMYLCATSSDLRERSYEQYFGPGTRLTVT.